This section outlines one TCR beta chain sequence together with its context. Antigen unknown. This record belongs to a study of T cell responses to AZD1222 COVID-19 vaccine. Study conclusions and caveats: Females outnumbered males among donors, who were mostly white British; clonal diversity was possibly underestimated. Baseline serostatus was positive in only a handful of AZD1222 recipients.

The assay was immunoSEQ multiplex PCR, and TCRdb's table has in-frame clones only and misses some. Here the sample spans some 86,000 clones, more than 70% being singletons. V was cut by 1 base and J by 8 bases, with 18 bases left in between. This CDR3 has 15 amino acids. The V gene's germline CDR1 is SGHRS and CDR2 YFSETQ. The V call is TRBV5-1, the J call TRBJ1-2; TRBD1 is a possible D gene (5 bases). The specimen comprised peripheral blood, sampled on day 0 of AZD1222 vaccination. The TCR comes from an adult in good health. The CDR3 loop reads CASSLMGDKANGYTF. The CDR3 DNA reads as TGCGCCAGCAGCTTGATGGGGGATAAGGCTAACGGCTACACCTTC.